This T cell receptor (beta chain) appears in the sequencing data of a study of blood T cells in healthy people across ages. Findings of the study overall: The CMV status of each donor remained undetermined, and this could have confounded shifts in expanded clonotypes.

The table lists this clonotype with a count of one. The antigen is undetermined. Germline CDR1 is SGHNT and CDR2 is YENEEA. The V gene lost 3 bases and the J gene lost 3 bases, with 17 bases spanning the gap. This CDR3 is 16 amino acids long. PCR was performed a second time for 7 to 11 cycles using a sample-barcoded 5' primer and a J-beta primer mix. Each CDR3 protein is one row after TCRdb ran MiXCR on the 5' RACE reads. Of under 1 million distinct CDR3 sequences in the sample, 40% to 50% were seen once. The sample comprised blood. This chain connects TRBV11-3 to TRBJ2-5; D could derive from TRBD1 or TRBD2 (7 bases each). The source is a man aged 55 to 70 in good health. This chain's CDR3 is CASSFGGGQGEETQYF. Here the CDR3 DNA reads TGTGCCAGCAGCTTTGGCGGGGGCCAGGGGGAAGAGACCCAGTACTTC.